This paragraph reports one T cell receptor (beta chain). The antigen is undetermined. Germline is not matched at one junction end, which may reflect a read error. This specimen belongs to a study of Ad26.COV2.S vaccination and SARS-CoV-2 variants. Study-level points and caveats: The breadth of spike-specific CD8+ and CD4+ T cell responses after vaccination was reportedly substantial.

The CDR3 has 19 amino acids. Germline lookup yields CDR1 LGHNA and CDR2 YSLEER. Treatment described: 15 to 20 received Ad26.COV2.S at low or high dose, single or two shots; about 5 received placebo; per-sample allocation not given. The samples were gathered on day 63 after the first injection of vaccine or placebo. Assay: immunoSEQ multiplex PCR; the TCRdb copy retains only in-frame clones and omits some. The sample yields about 470,000 clones, about nine tenths seen once. The sequence derives from a person between 18 and 65 years old who received the Ad26.COV2.S COVID-19 vaccine or a placebo. The source was peripheral blood, collected in a trial of Ad26.COV2.S vaccine versus placebo. V usage is TRBV4-3 and J usage is TRBJ2-7; 11 positions agree with TRBD2. CDR3 sequence (DNA): TGCACCAGCAGCCAAGTTTCACTGGGACTAGCGGCTAAAACCTACGAGCAGTACTTC. Amino acid sequence: CTSSQVSLGLAAKTYEQYF.